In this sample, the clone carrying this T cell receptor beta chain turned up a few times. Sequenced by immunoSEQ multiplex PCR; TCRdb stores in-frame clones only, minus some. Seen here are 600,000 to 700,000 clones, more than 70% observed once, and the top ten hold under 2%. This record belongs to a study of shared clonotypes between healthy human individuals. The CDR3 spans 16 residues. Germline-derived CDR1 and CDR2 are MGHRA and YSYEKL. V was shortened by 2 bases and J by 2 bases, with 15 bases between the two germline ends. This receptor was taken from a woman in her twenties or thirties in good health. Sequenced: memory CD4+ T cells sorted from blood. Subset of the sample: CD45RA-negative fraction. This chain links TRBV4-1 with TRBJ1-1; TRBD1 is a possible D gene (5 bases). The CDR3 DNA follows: TGCGCCAGCAGCCAATTCGGGGAAGACAGTAACACTGAAGCTTTCTTT. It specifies CASSQFGEDSNTEAFF.